This TCR beta chain stems from a study of T cell clones after liver transplantation. Sequencing used immunoSEQ multiplex PCR; TCRdb keeps in-frame clones, though not all of them. The table includes tens of thousands of clones, roughly 80% detected once. The V gene end was trimmed by 6 bases and the J gene end by 3 bases; junction bases not matched to a gene: 7. The CDR3 runs 14 residues. CDR1 is SQVTM and CDR2 is ANQGSEA in the germline V gene. This TCR was recovered from a human patient who received a liver transplant. Some T cells may be transferred from the graft donor. This specimen consisted of CD4+ T cells from blood, obtained 12 months after liver transplant. The chain has TRBV29-1 and TRBJ2-3; the match to TRBD2 covers 9 bases. The CDR3 DNA reads as TGCAGCGTATCCCCGGGACTAGCAACAGATACGCAGTATTTT. It yields the protein CSVSPGLATDTQYF.